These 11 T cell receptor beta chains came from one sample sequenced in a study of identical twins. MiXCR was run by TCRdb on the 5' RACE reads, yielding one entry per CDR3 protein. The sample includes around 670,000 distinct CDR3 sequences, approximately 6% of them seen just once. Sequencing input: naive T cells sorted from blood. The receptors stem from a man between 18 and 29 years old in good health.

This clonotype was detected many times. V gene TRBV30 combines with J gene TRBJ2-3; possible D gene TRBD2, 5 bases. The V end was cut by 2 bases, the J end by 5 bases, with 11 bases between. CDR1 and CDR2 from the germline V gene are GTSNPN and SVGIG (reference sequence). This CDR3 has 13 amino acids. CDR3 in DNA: TGTGCCTGGAGTTCGAGGGTCGTAGATACGCAGTATTTT. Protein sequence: CAWSSRVVDTQYF.

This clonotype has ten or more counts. This chain's CDR3 is CASSLVLQGITGELFF. CDR3 DNA: TGCGCCAGCAGCTTGGTCCTACAGGGAATCACCGGGGAGCTGTTTTTT. The gene calls are TRBV5-1 and TRBJ2-2, with D maybe TRBD1 (6 bases). The CDR3 has 16 amino acids. V lost 0 bases and J lost 4, with 13 bases in between. CDR1 and CDR2 from the germline V gene are SGHRS and YFSETQ.

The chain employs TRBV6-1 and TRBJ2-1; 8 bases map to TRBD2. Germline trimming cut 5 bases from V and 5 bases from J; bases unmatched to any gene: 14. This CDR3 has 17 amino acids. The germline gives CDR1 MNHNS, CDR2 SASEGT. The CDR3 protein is CASSQTRFSGGHNEQFF. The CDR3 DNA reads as TGTGCCAGCAGTCAGACGCGTTTCAGCGGGGGCCACAATGAGCAGTTCTTC.

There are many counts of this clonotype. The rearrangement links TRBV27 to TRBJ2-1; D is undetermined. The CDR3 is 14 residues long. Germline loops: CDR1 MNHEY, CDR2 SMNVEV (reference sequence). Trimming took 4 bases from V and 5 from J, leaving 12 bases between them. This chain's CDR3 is CASSYRVLDNEQFF. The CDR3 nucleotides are TGTGCCAGCAGTTACCGGGTTCTCGACAATGAGCAGTTCTTC.

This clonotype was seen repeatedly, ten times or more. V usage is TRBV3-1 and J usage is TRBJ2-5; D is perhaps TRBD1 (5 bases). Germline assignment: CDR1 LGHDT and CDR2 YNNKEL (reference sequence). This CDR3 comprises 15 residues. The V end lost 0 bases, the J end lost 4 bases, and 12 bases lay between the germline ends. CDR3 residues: CASSQDEGVGETQYF. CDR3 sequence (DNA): TGTGCCAGCAGCCAAGACGAAGGGGTGGGAGAGACCCAGTACTTC.

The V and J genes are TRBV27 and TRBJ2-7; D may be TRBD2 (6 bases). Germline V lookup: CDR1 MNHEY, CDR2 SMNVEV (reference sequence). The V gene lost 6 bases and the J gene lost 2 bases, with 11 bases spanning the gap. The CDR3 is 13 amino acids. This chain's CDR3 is CASSQPGAYEQYF. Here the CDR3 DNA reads TGTGCCAGCAGCCAACCGGGAGCCTACGAGCAGTACTTC.

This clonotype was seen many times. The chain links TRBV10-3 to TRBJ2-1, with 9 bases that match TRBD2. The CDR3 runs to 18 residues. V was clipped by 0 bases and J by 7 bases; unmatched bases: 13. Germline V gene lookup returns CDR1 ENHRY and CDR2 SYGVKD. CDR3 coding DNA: TGTGCCATCAGTGAGTCAGCTGCTTTTAGCGGGAGTAGGAATGAGCAGTTCTTC. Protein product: CAISESAAFSGSRNEQFF.

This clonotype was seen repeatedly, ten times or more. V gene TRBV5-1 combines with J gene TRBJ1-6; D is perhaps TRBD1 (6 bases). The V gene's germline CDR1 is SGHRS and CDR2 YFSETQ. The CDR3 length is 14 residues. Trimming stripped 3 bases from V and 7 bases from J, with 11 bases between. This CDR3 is CASSSGTPNSPLHF. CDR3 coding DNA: TGCGCCAGCAGCTCCGGGACACCGAATTCACCCCTCCACTTT.

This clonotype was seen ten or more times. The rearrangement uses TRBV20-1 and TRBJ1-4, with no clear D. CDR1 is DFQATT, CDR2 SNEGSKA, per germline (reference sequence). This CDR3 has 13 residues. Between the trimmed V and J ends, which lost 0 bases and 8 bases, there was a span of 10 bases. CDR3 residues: CSARDVGREKLFF. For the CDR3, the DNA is TGCAGTGCTAGAGATGTAGGGAGGGAAAAACTGTTTTTT.

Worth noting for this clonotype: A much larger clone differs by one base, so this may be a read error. Here the CDR3 DNA reads TGTGCCAGCAGTAGGGACTGGGAGACTGAAGCTTTCTTT. Translated: CASSRDWETEAFF. The rearrangement uses TRBV7-8 and TRBJ1-1, with D perhaps TRBD1 (5 bases). The germline CDR1 and CDR2 sequences are SGHVS and FQNEAQ. V was shortened by 6 bases and J by 5 bases, with 13 bases between the two germline ends. This CDR3 has 13 residues.

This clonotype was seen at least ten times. The chain's CDR3 is CASSADRGGSPLHF. DNA of the CDR3: TGTGCCAGCAGTGCGGACAGGGGAGGGTCACCCCTCCACTTT. V is TRBV12-3 or TRBV12-4 and J is TRBJ1-6; 9 positions match TRBD1. Trimming removed 5 bases from V and 10 bases from J; junction bases left unmatched: 6. This CDR3 spans 14 amino acids.